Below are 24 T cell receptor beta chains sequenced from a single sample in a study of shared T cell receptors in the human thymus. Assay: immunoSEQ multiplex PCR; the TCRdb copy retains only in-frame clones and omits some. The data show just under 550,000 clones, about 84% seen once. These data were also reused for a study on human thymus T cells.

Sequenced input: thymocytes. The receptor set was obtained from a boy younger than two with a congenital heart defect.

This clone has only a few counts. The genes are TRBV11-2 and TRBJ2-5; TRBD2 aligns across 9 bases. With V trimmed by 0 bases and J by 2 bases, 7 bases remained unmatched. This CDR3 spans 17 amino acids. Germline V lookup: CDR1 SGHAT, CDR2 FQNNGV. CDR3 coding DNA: TGTGCCAGCAGCTTAGAACTAGCGGGCCTCTTACAAGAGACCCAGTACTTC. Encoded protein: CASSLELAGLLQETQYF.

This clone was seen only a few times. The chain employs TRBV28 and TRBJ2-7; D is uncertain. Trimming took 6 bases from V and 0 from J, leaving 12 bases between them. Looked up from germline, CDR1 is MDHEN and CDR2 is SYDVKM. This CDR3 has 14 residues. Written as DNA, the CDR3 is TGTGCCAGCAGCCCTCGACTCAACTCCTACGAGCAGTACTTC. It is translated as CASSPRLNSYEQYF.

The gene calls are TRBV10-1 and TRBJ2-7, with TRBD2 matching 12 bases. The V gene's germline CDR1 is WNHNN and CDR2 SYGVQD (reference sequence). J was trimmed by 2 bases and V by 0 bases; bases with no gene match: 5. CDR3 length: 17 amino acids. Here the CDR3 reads CASSESMRTSGTYEQYF. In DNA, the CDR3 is TGCGCCAGCAGTGAGTCGATGAGGACTAGCGGGACCTACGAGCAGTACTTC.

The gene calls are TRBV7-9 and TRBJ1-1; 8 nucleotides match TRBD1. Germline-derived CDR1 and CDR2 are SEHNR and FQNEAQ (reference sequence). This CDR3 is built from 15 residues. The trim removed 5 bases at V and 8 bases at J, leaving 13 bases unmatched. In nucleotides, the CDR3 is TGTGCCAGCAGCCCGACGGACAGGGCTAGAGTGGAAGCTTTCTTT. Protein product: CASSPTDRARVEAFF.

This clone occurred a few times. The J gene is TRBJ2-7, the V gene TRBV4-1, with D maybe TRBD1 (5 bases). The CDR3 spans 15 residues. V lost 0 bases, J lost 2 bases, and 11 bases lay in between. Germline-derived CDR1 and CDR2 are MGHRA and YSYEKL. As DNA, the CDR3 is TGCGCCAGCAGCCAAGACAGGGCCACGCCCTACGAGCAGTACTTC. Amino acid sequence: CASSQDRATPYEQYF.

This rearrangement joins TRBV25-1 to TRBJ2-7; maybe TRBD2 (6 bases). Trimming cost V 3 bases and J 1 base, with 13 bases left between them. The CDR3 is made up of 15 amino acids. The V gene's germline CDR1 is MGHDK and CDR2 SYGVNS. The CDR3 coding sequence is TGTGCCAGCAGTGACTCGGACTACCCATCCTACGAGCAGTACTTC. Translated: CASSDSDYPSYEQYF.

CDR3 amino acids: CASSPRLAGDRTQYF. CDR3 in DNA: TGTGCCAGCTCACCAAGGCTAGCGGGAGATCGGACCCAGTACTTC. The chain employs TRBV18 and TRBJ2-5; 10 nucleotides match TRBD2. Germline CDR1 KGHSH, CDR2 LQKENI. With 2 bases clipped from V and 7 bases from J, the junction kept 7 bases outside the gene matches. The CDR3 spans 15 residues.

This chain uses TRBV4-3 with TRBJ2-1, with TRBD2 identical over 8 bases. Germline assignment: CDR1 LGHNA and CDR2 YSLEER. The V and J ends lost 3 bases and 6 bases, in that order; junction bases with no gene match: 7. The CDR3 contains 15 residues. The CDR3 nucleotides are TGCGCCAGCAGCCATGAGACTAGCGAGACCAATGAGCAGTTCTTC. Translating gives CASSHETSETNEQFF.

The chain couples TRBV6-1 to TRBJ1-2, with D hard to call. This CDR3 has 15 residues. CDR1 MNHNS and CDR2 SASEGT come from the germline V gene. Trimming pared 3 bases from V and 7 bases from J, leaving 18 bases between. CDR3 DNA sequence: TGTGCCAGCAGTGATGCGCGAGGAATAGTGTGTGGCTACACCTTC. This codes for CASSDARGIVCGYTF.

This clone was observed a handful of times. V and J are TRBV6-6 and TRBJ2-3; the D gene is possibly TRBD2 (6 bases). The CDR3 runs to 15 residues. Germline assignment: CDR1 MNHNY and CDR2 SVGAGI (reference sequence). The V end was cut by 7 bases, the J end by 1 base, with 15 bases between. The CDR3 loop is CASTFGGMGTDTQYF. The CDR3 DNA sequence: TGTGCCAGCACCTTCGGCGGGATGGGCACAGATACGCAGTATTTT.

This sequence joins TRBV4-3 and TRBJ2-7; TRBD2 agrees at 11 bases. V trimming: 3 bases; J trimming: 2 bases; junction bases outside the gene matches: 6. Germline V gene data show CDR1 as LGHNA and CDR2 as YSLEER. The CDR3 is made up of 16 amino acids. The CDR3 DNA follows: TGCGCCAGCAGCCACCAGGGTAGCGGGAGGGCCTACGAGCAGTACTTC. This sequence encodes CASSHQGSGRAYEQYF.

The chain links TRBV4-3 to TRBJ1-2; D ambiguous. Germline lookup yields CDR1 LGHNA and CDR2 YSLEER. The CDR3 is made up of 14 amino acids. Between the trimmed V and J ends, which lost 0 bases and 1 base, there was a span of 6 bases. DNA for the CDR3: TGCGCCAGCAGCCAAGAACGACTTAACTATGGCTACACCTTC. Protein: CASSQERLNYGYTF.

CDR3 residues: CASSPGTSGRLGEQYF. In DNA, the CDR3 is TGTGCCAGCAGCCCCGGGACTAGCGGGAGGTTGGGCGAGCAGTACTTC. The chain joins TRBV6-4 to TRBJ2-7; 15 positions match TRBD2. The CDR3 runs 16 residues. V was pared by 6 bases and J by 6 bases, with 9 bases of the junction left unmatched. Germline CDR1 reads MRHNA; CDR2 reads SNTAGT.

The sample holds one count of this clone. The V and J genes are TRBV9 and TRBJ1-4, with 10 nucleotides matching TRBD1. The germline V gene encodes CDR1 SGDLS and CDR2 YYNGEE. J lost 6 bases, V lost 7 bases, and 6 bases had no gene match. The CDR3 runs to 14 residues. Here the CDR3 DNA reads TGTGCCAGCTGCCCCGGGACAGGGGATGAAAAACTGTTTTTT. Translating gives CASCPGTGDEKLFF.

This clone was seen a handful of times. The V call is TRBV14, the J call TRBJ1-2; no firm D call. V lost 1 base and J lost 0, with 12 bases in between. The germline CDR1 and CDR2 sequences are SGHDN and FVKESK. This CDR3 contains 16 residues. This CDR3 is CASSQAPTLANYGYTF. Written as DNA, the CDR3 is TGTGCCAGCAGCCAAGCCCCGACCCTAGCTAACTATGGCTACACCTTC.

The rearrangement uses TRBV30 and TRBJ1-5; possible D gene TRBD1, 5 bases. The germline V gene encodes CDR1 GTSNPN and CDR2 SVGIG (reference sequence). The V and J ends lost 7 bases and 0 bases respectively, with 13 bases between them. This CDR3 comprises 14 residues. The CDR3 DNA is TGTGCCTATACAGGCCCTAATAGCAATCAGCCCCAGCATTTT. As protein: CAYTGPNSNQPQHF.

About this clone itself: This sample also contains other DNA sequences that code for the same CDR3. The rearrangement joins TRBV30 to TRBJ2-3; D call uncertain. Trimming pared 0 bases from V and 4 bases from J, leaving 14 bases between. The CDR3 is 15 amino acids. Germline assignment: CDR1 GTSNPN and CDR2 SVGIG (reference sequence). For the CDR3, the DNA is TGTGCCTGGAGTGTACACGGGTCGCCCCCAGATACGCAGTATTTT. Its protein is CAWSVHGSPPDTQYF.

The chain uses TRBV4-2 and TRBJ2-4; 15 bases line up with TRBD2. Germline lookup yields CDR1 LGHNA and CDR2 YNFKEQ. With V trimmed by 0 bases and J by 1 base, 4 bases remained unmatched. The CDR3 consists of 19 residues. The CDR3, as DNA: TGTGCCAGCAGCCAAGATCCCGGACTAGCGGGAGGGGCCAAAAACATTCAGTACTTC. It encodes CASSQDPGLAGGAKNIQYF.

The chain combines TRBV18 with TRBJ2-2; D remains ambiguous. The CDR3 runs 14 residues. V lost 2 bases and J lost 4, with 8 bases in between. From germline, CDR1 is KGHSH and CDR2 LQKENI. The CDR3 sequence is CASSPEASTGELFF. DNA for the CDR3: TGTGCCAGCTCACCAGAGGCGAGCACCGGGGAGCTGTTTTTT.

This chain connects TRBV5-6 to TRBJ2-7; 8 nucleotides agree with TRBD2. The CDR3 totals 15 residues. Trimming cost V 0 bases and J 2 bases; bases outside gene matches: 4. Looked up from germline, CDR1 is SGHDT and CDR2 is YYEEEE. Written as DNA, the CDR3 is TGTGCCAGCAGCTTGGTAGCGGGACGAACCTACGAGCAGTACTTC. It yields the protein CASSLVAGRTYEQYF. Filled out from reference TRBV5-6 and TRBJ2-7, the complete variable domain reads DAGVTQSPTHLIKTRGQQVTLRCSPKSGHDTVSWYQQALGQGPQFIFQYYEEEERQRGNFPDRFSGHQFPNYSSELNVNALLLGDSALYLCASSLVAGRTYEQYFGPGTRLTVT.

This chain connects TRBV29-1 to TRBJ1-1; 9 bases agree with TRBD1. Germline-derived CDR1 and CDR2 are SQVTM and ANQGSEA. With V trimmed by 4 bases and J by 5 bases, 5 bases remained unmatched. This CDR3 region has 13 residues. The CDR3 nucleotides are TGCAGCGTTGCGGGACAGGGCTATACTGAAGCTTTCTTT. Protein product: CSVAGQGYTEAFF.

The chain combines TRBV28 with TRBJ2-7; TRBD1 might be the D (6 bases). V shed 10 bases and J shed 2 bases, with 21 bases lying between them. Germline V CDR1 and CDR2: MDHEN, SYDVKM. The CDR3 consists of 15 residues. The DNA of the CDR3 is TGTGCCACTTGTGATTCGGGCAGGGGAGCCTACGAGCAGTACTTC. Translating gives CATCDSGRGAYEQYF.

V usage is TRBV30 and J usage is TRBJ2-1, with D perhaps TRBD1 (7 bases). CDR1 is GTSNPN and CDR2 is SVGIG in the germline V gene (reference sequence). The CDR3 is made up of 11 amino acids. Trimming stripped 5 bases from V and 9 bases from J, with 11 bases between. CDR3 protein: CAWGQGGEQFF. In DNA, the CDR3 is TGTGCCTGGGGCCAGGGGGGTGAGCAGTTCTTC.

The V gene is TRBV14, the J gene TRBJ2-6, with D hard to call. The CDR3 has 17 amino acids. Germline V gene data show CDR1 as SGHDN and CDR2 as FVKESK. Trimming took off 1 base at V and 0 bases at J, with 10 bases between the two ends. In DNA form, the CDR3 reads TGTGCCAGCAGCCAAGTAGGCGACAACTCTGGGGCCAACGTCCTGACTTTC. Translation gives CASSQVGDNSGANVLTF.